This is a list of T cell receptor beta chains from one sample in a study of shared clonotypes between healthy human individuals. The data were produced by immunoSEQ multiplex PCR, yet TCRdb's version contains in-frame clones alone and is incomplete. Among about a million clones, over 75% were seen once, and the ten largest hold about 1.5%. Material: memory CD4+ T cells sorted from blood. These receptors came from a man aged 18 to 29 in good health. CDR3s leave out the opening cysteine and the closing phenylalanine or tryptophan. Each record gives: J gene, V gene, CDR3 protein.

TRBJ2-6 TRBV6-6 ASARSKSGANVLT
TRBJ1-1 TRBV28 ASSLGQMNTEAF
TRBJ1-4 TRBV30 AWSGMVRGEKLF
TRBJ1-6 TRBV11-1 ASSSDRGAGSPLH
TRBJ1-3 TRBV6-5 ATRRGSSGNTIY
TRBJ2-7 TRBV27 ASRDSGSSYEQY
TRBJ2-4 TRBV15 ATSVGDSIAKNIQY
TRBJ2-1 TRBV10-3 AISESGDRYNEQF
TRBJ2-1 TRBV18 ASSPTLRTTYNEQF
TRBJ2-5 TRBV2 ASELTRTGQETQY
TRBJ1-2 TRBV28 ASSLLKGYGYT
TRBJ1-6 TRBV6-5 ASRTQGANSPLH
TRBJ2-1 TRBV7-8 ASSFADRGFYNEQF
TRBJ2-7 TRBV18 ASSPGTGKNYEQY
TRBJ2-3 TRBV20-1 SARGDTQY
TRBJ2-4 TRBV5-1 ASSLGGVLAGTSGRSQNIQY
TRBJ2-7 TRBV30 AWTANREFYEQY
TRBJ2-5 TRBV9 ASSVLGEYQETQY
TRBJ2-7 TRBV30 AWSVLVTSGSFHEQY
TRBJ2-3 TRBV7-8 ASSSPDRVADTQY
TRBJ2-1 TRBV6-5 ASFRDSGVNEQF
TRBJ2-2 TRBV7-9 ASSYDSSNTGELF
TRBJ1-3 TRBV30 AWSVGDGNTIY
TRBJ1-2 TRBV7-9 ASSLRPGANYGYT
TRBJ2-6 TRBV28 ASTKSSGANVLT
TRBJ2-3 TRBV6-6 ASSKDLATDTQY
TRBJ2-2 TRBV4-1 ASSPGARGETGELF
TRBJ1-6 TRBV6-5 ASSGWDSSSPLH
TRBJ2-2 TRBV12-1 ASSFDRQGRTGELF
TRBJ2-2 TRBV30 AGRGWTGELF
TRBJ1-1 TRBV25-1 ASSRGNEAF
TRBJ1-6 TRBV5-1 ASSLRDRASPLH
TRBJ1-1 TRBV5-1 ASSTGVRTEAF
TRBJ1-3 TRBV11-2 ASSLGGQGSGNTIY
TRBJ2-5 TRBV5-1 ASSGSGGRGETQY
TRBJ2-5 TRBV7-9 ASSLGGLDQETQY
TRBJ1-5 TRBV6-5 ASSPDLGQPQH
TRBJ1-1 TRBV7-2 ASSLGGGVTEAF
TRBJ1-5 TRBV19 ASSIVGREPQH
TRBJ2-3 TRBV5-1 ASSIGLAGAPTDTQY
TRBJ2-7 TRBV7-2 ASSLVQDSYEQY
TRBJ2-1 TRBV6-5 ASRGYGGGDNEQF
TRBJ2-1 TRBV11-3 ASSKGLAGGDNEQF
TRBJ1-6 TRBV11-2 ASSSRPEGHNNSPLH
TRBJ1-1 TRBV5-6 ASSSRRGAAAF
TRBJ2-3 TRBV5-1 ASRERVADTQY
TRBJ2-2 TRBV10-2 ASISEPSNTGELF
TRBJ2-1 TRBV18 ASSPTQGGAGQF
TRBJ2-7 TRBV28 ASSRYEQY
TRBJ1-1 TRBV28 ASTLGSSNTEAF